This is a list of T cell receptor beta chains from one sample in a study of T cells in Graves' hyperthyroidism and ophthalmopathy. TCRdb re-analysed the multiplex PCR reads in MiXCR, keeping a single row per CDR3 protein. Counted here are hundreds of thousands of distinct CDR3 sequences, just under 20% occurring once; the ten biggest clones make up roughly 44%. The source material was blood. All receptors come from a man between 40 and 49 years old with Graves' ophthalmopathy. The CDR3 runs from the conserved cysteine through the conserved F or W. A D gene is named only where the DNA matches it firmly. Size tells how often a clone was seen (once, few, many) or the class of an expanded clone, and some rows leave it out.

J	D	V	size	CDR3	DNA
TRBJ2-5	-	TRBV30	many	CAWSDWGVLETQYF	TGTGCCTGGAGTGATTGGGGGGTTCTAGAGACCCAGTACTTC
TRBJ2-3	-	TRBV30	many	CAWSTRGTDTQYF	TGTGCCTGGAGCACAAGAGGCACAGATACGCAGTATTTT
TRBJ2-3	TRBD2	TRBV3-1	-	CASSLMDGGATDTQYF	TGTGCCAGCAGTCTGATGGACGGGGGGGCCACAGATACGCAGTATTTT
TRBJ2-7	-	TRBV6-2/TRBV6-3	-	CASSPGHGAVYEQYF	TGTGCCAGCAGTCCCGGCCACGGGGCAGTCTACGAGCAGTACTTC
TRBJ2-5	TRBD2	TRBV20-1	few	CSAYPLAHREETQYF	TGCAGTGCTTACCCACTAGCGCACCGGGAAGAGACCCAGTACTTC
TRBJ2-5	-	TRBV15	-	CATSISLTEETQYF	TGTGCCACCAGCATCTCTCTAACCGAAGAGACCCAGTACTTC
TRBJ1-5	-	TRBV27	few	CASSLSPGYQPQHF	TGTGCCAGCAGTTTATCCCCCGGATATCAGCCCCAGCATTTT
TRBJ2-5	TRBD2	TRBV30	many	CAWSVGGSRETQYF	TGTGCCTGGAGTGTAGGCGGGAGCCGAGAGACCCAGTACTTC
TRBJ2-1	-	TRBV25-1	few	CASTAGPNEQFF	TGTGCCAGCACCGCGGGCCCCAATGAGCAGTTCTTC
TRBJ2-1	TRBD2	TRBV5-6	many	CASSPLGAGAPFF	TGTGCCAGCAGCCCCCTTGGGGCGGGAGCGCCGTTCTTC
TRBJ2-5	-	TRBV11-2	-	CASSSSAARETQYF	TGTGCCAGCAGTTCGTCCGCCGCGCGGGAGACCCAGTACTTC
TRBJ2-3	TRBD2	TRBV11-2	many	CASSLLAGGPTDTQYF	TGTGCCAGCAGCCTGCTAGCGGGGGGGCCAACGGATACGCAGTATTTT
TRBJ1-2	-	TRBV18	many	CASSPREQGAANYGYTF	TGTGCCAGCTCACCCAGGGAACAGGGAGCCGCGAACTATGGCTACACCTTC
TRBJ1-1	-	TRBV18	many	CASSPPVNTEAFF	TGTGCCAGCTCACCGCCAGTGAACACTGAAGCTTTCTTT
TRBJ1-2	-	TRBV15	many	CATSINPADGYGYTF	TGTGCCACCAGCATTAACCCAGCAGACGGGTATGGCTACACCTTC
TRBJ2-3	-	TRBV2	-	CASSLGPPQYF	TGTGCCAGCAGTCTAGGACCCCCGCAGTATTTT
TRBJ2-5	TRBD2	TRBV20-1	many	CSARDRASGGWGETQYF	TGCAGTGCTAGAGATCGGGCTAGCGGGGGATGGGGAGAGACCCAGTACTTC
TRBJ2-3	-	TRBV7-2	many	CASSHTTGSDTQYF	TGTGCCAGCAGCCATACGACCGGTTCAGATACGCAGTATTTT
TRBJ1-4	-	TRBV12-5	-	CASGPGTSTNEKLFF	TGTGCTAGTGGTCCCGGGACATCAACTAATGAAAAACTGTTTTTT
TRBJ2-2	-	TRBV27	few	CASSASLGPGELFF	TGTGCCAGCAGTGCATCACTAGGCCCCGGGGAGCTGTTTTTT
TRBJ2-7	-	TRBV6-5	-	CASSYIGSSYEQYF	TGTGCCAGCAGTTACATCGGGAGCTCCTACGAGCAGTACTTC
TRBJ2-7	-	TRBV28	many	CASSAGSLPYEQYF	TGTGCCAGCAGTGCAGGGTCCCTTCCCTACGAGCAGTACTTC
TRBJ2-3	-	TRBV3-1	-	CASSQDGGRVFTDTQYF	TGTGCCAGCAGCCAAGATGGAGGGAGAGTCTTTACAGATACGCAGTATTTT
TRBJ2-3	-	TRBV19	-	CAIRPKADVTDTQYF	TGTGCCATCCGACCAAAGGCCGACGTCACAGATACGCAGTATTTT
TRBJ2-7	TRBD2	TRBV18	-	CASSPGGPDEQYF	TGTGCCAGCTCACCGGGAGGGCCCGACGAGCAGTACTTC
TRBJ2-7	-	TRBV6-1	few	CASGDTNRYEQYF	TGTGCCAGCGGGGATACCAACCGGTACGAGCAGTACTTC
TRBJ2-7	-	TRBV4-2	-	CASSQEDGGASYEQYF	TGTGCCAGCAGCCAAGAGGATGGGGGGGCGTCTTACGAGCAGTACTTC
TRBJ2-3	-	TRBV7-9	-	CASKVGAGDTQYF	TGTGCCAGCAAGGTGGGGGCCGGAGATACGCAGTATTTT
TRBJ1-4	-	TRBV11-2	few	CASSLGSLATNEKLFF	TGTGCCAGCAGCTTAGGTTCTTTGGCAACTAATGAAAAACTGTTTTTT
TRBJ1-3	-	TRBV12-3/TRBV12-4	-	CASSLVGGLSGNTIYF	TGTGCCAGCAGTTTAGTTGGGGGGCTCTCTGGAAACACCATATATTTT
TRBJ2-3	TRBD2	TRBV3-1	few	CASSQLAGISDTQYF	TGTGCCAGCAGCCAACTAGCGGGAATTTCAGATACGCAGTATTTT
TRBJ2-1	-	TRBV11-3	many	CASSLDGFSYNEQFF	TGTGCCAGCAGCTTAGATGGCTTCTCCTACAATGAGCAGTTCTTC
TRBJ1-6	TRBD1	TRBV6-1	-	CASRVGQANSPLHF	TGTGCCAGCAGGGTGGGACAGGCTAATTCACCCCTCCACTTT
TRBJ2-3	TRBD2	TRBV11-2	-	CASSEGLAGGGDTQYF	TGTGCCAGCAGCGAGGGACTAGCGGGGGGGGGCGATACGCAGTATTTT
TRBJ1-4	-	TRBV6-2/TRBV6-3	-	CASSYSAADCEKLFF	TGTGCCAGCAGTTATTCGGCCGCTGATTGTGAAAAACTGTTTTTT
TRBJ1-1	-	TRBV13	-	CASRQSLEVFF	TGTGCCAGCAGGCAATCGCTTGAAGTCTTCTTT
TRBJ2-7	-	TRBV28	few	CASSTRAEQYF	TGTGCCAGCAGTACTAGGGCCGAGCAGTACTTC
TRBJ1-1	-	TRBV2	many	CASRVVERTEAFF	TGTGCCAGCAGGGTCGTGGAGAGGACTGAAGCTTTCTTT
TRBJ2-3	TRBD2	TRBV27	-	CASSLRAGRSWDTQYF	TGTGCCAGCAGTTTAAGAGCGGGAAGATCTTGGGATACGCAGTATTTT
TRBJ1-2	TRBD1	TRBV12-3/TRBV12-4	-	CASSRTGRDGYTF	TGTGCCAGCAGTCGGACAGGGCGCGATGGCTACACCTTC
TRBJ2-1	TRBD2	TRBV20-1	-	CSASSGGAFHEQFF	TGCAGTGCTAGTAGCGGGGGGGCCTTCCATGAGCAGTTCTTC
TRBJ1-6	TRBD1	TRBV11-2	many	CASSPRDRNSPLHF	TGTGCCAGCAGTCCCCGGGACAGGAATTCACCCCTCCACTTT
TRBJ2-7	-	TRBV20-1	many	CSARTWGSYEQYF	TGCAGTGCTCGGACCTGGGGCTCCTACGAGCAGTACTTC
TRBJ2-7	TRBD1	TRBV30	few	CAWSVKLTGVARSSYEQYF	TGTGCCTGGAGTGTAAAATTGACAGGGGTCGCGAGGAGCTCCTACGAGCAGTACTTC
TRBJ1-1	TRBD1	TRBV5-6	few	CASSQDRQGAFLNTEAFF	TGTGCCAGCAGCCAGGACCGGCAGGGGGCTTTCTTGAACACTGAAGCTTTCTTT
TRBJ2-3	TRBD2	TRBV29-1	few	CSVVGGIDTQYF	TGCAGCGTTGTCGGGGGGATAGATACGCAGTATTTT
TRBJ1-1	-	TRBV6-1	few	CASSEYVAFF	TGTGCCAGCAGTGAATACGTAGCTTTCTTT
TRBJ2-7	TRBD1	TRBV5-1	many	CASSLAGTGLYEQYF	TGCGCCAGCAGCTTGGCTGGGACAGGACTTTACGAGCAGTACTTC
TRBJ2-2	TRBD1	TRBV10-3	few	CAISVQGADTGELFF	TGTGCCATCAGCGTACAGGGGGCGGACACCGGGGAGCTGTTTTTT
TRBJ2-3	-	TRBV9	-	CASSVRGHTDTQYF	TGTGCCAGCAGCGTACGGGGGCACACAGATACGCAGTATTTT
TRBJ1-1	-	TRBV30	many	CAWSVRMPPVAFF	TGTGCCTGGAGTGTACGTATGCCTCCGGTAGCTTTCTTT
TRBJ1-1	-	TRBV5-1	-	CASRIMTGGTEAFF	TGCGCCAGCAGAATAATGACCGGCGGCACTGAAGCTTTCTTT
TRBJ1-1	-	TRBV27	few	CASSLSGILDTEAFF	TGTGCCAGCAGTTTATCGGGGATCTTGGACACTGAAGCTTTCTTT
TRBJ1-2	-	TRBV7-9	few	CASSWGGNNPGYTF	TGTGCCAGCAGCTGGGGGGGCAACAACCCTGGCTACACCTTC
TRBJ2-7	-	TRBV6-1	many	CASSRDLYSYEQYF	TGTGCCAGCAGCCGAGACCTGTACTCCTACGAGCAGTACTTC
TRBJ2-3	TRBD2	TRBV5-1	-	CASSPLGLAASTDTQYF	TGCGCCAGCAGCCCACTGGGACTAGCGGCTAGCACAGATACGCAGTATTTT
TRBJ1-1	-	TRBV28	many	CASKMGGPDTEAFF	TGTGCCAGCAAGATGGGGGGGCCGGATACTGAAGCTTTCTTT